The clone carrying this T cell receptor beta chain showed up many times. This sample was taken from a study of breast tumors, draining lymph nodes, adjacent tissues. V lost 1 base, J lost 4 bases, and 8 bases stayed unmatched. CDR3 length equals 16 residues. Germline-derived CDR1 and CDR2 are GTSNPN and SVGIG (reference sequence). One entry per CDR3 protein results from TCRdb running MiXCR on the multiplex PCR reads. Here the sample spans about 220,000 distinct CDR3 sequences, less than 45% being singletons. Breast cancer patients provided tissue from their axillary draining lymph nodes. The chain combines TRBV30 with TRBJ2-1, with 9 bases fitting TRBD2. The sequence came from a female donor with breast cancer. Some clones in this sample may be carry-over from other donors' samples. Sequencing was performed on axillary lymph node tissue. DNA of the CDR3: TGTGCCTGGAGTGGCCAGACTAGCGGCCCATACAATGAGCAGTTCTTC. Protein: CAWSGQTSGPYNEQFF.